The source of this T cell receptor (beta chain) is a study of T-cell reconstitution after alpha-beta-depleted transplantation in children. Whole-study findings and limits: Reportedly, roughly two months post-transplant, alpha-beta T cells arose from several hundred expanded graft clones. In some patients, recipient T cells and intrathymic progenitors surviving conditioning explained high day-60 diversity. At one year after transplant, newly produced T cells mostly accounted for T-cell counts and diversity.

This clonotype was observed a handful of times. Antigen specificity is unknown. Unique molecular identifiers were used in preparing the TCRbeta library. TCRdb passed the PCR reads through MiXCR, listing each CDR3 protein once. Seen here are fewer than 7,000 distinct CDR3 sequences, roughly 14% observed once, and the top ten hold 5.5% to 7%. V was clipped by 5 bases and J by 1 base, with 8 bases between them. The CDR3 is 14 residues long. The sequence was obtained from a boy younger than 18 with acute lymphoblastic leukemia, due to receive a stem cell transplant. The sample here was PBMCs, taken before TCRalphabeta/CD19-depleted stem cell transplant. The rearrangement uses TRBV12-3 or TRBV12-4 and TRBJ2-2; no clear D. The CDR3 DNA reads TGTGCCAGCAGTCCTAGATGGAACACCGGGGAGCTGTTTTTT. Amino acid sequence: CASSPRWNTGELFF.